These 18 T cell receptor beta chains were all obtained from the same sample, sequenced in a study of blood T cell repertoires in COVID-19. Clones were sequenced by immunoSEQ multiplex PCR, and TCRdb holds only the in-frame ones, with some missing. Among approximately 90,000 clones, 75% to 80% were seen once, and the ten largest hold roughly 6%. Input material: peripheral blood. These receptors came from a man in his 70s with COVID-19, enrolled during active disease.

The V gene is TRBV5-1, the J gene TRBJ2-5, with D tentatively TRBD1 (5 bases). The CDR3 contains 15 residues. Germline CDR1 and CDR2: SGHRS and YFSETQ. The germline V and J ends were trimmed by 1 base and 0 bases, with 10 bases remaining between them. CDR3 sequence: CASSLIPGYQETQYF. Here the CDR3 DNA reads TGCGCCAGCAGCTTGATCCCAGGGTACCAAGAGACCCAGTACTTC. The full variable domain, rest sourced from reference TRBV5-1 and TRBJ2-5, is KAGVTQTPRYLIKTRGQQVTLSCSPISGHRSVSWYQQTPGQGLQFLFEYFSETQRNKGNFPGRFSGRQFSNSRSEMNVSTLELGDSALYLCASSLIPGYQETQYFGPGTRLLVL.

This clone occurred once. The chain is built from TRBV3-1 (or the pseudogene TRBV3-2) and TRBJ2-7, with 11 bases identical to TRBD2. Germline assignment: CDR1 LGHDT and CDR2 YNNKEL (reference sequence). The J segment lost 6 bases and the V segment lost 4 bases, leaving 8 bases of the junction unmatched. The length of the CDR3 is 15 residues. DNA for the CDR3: TGTGCCAGCAGCCTGGGACTAGCGGCCACGGGCGAGCAGTACTTC. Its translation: CASSLGLAATGEQYF.

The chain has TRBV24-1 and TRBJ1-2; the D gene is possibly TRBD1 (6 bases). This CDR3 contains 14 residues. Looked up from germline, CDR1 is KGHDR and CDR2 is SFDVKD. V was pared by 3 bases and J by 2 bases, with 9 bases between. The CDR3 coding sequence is TGTGCCACCAGTGATGGGGGCATCAACTATGGCTACACCTTC. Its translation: CATSDGGINYGYTF.

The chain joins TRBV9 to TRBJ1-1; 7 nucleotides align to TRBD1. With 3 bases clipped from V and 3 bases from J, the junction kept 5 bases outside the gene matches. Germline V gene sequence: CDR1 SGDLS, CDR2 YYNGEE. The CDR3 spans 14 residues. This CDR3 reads CASSATGVDTEAFF. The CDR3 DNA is TGTGCCAGCAGCGCAACAGGGGTAGACACTGAAGCTTTCTTT.

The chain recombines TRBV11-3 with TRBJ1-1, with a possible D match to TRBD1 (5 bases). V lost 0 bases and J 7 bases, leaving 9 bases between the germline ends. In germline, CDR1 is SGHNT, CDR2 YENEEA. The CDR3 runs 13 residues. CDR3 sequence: CASSLDPRGEAFF. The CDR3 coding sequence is TGTGCCAGCAGCTTAGATCCTAGGGGTGAAGCTTTCTTT.

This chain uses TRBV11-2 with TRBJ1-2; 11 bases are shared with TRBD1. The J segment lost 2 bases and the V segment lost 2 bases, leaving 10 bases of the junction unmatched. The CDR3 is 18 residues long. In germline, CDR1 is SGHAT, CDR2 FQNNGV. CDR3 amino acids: CASSLIGTGGLSNYGYTF. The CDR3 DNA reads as TGTGCCAGCAGCTTAATCGGGACAGGGGGTTTATCAAACTATGGCTACACCTTC.

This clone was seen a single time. The CDR3 protein is CASSSDRLGAGANVLTF. CDR3 DNA: TGTGCCAGCAGCTCGGACCGCCTAGGGGCCGGGGCCAACGTCCTGACTTTC. The J gene is TRBJ2-6, the V gene TRBV5-4; maybe TRBD1 (5 bases). The CDR3 length is 17 residues. In germline, CDR1 is SGHNT, CDR2 YYREEE (reference sequence). The V and J ends lost 3 bases and 4 bases respectively, with 17 bases between them. The whole variable domain, remainder taken from reference TRBV5-4 and TRBJ2-6, is ETGVTQSPTHLIKTRGQQVTLRCSSQSGHNTVSWYQQALGQGPQFIFQYYREEENGRGNFPPRFSGLQFPNYSSELNVNALELDDSALYLCASSSDRLGAGANVLTFGAGSRLTVL.

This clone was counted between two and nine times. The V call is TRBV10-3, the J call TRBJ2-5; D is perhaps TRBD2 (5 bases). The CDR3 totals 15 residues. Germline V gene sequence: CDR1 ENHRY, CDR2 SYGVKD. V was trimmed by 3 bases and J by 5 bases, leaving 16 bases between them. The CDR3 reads CAISDRTSSDETQYF. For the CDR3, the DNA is TGTGCCATCAGTGATCGGACTTCCAGTGACGAGACCCAGTACTTC.

CDR3 coding DNA: TGCAGCGTTGAACCGACAGATACGCAGTATTTT. It codes for CSVEPTDTQYF. The chain couples TRBV29-1 to TRBJ2-3, with D unresolved. Trimming left V 2 bases short and J 3 bases short, with 3 bases between. The CDR3 is 11 amino acids. Germline CDR1 SQVTM, CDR2 ANQGSEA.

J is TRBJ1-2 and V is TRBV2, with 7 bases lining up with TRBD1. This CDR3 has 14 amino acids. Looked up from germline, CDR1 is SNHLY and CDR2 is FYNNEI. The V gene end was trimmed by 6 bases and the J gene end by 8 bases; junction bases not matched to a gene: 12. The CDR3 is CASRISTGVDGYTF. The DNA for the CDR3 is TGTGCCAGCAGGATCTCTACAGGGGTTGACGGCTACACCTTC.

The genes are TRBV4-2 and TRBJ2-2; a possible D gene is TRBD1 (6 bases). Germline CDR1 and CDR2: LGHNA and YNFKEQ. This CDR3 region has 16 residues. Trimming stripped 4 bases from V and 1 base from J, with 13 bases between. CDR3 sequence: CASSPVRGRNTGELFF. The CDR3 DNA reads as TGTGCCAGCAGCCCCGTGAGGGGGAGGAACACCGGGGAGCTGTTTTTT.

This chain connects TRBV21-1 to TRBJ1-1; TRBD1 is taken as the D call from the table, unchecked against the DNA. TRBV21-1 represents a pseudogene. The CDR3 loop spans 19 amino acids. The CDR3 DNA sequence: TGTGCCAGCAGCTCAAAAGCCAGGACAGGTTCTTTCGGTAACACTGAAGCTTTCTTT. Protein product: CASSSKARTGSFGNTEAFF.

The CDR3 DNA reads TGTGCCAGCAGACAACGGACTAGCGGGAGGGCCTTGAATGCGCAGTATTTT. Its translation is CASRQRTSGRALNAQYF. The genes are TRBV28 and TRBJ2-3; 15 bases line up with TRBD2. CDR3 size: 17 residues. V lost 6 bases to trimming and J lost 10 bases; unmatched junction nucleotides: 14. Germline V gene data show CDR1 as MDHEN and CDR2 as SYDVKM.

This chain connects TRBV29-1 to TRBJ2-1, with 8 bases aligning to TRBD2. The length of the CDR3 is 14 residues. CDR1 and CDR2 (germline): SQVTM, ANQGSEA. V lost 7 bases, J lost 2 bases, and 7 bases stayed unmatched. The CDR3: CSAVGLAPYNEQFF. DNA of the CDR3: TGCAGCGCCGTAGGACTAGCACCCTACAATGAGCAGTTCTTC.

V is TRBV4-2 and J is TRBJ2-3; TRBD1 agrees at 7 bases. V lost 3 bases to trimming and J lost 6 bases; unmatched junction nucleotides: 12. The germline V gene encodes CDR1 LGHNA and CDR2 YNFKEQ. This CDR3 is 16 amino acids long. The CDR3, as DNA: TGTGCCAGCAGCCAGATAGTGGGCAGGGGGACCGATACGCAGTATTTT. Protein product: CASSQIVGRGTDTQYF.

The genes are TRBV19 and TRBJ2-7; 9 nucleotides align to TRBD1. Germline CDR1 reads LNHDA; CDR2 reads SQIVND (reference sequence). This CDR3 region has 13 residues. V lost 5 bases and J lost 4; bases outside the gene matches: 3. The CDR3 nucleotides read TGTGCCAGTAGTTTCGGGACAGGGTACGAGCAGTACTTC. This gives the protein CASSFGTGYEQYF.

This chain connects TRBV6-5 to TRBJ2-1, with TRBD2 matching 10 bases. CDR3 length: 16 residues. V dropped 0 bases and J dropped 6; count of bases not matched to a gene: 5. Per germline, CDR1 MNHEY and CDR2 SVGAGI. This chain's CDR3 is CASSYSGTSVGNEQFF. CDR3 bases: TGTGCCAGCAGTTACTCCGGGACTAGCGTTGGCAATGAGCAGTTCTTC.

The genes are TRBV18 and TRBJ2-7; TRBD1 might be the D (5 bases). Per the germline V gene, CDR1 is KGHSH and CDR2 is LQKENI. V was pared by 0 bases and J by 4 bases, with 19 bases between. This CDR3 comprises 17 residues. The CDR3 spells CASSPPAGHGGNYEQYF. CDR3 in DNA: TGTGCCAGCTCACCACCGGCAGGGCATGGTGGAAATTACGAGCAGTACTTC.